One sample yielded the 28 T cell receptor beta chains listed below, sequenced in a study of long-term antiretroviral therapy in people with HIV. Sequencing used immunoSEQ v3.0 at survey level. Sequenced by immunoSEQ multiplex PCR; TCRdb stores in-frame clones only, minus some. The data hold around 24,000 clones, with around 86% observed a single time. Sequences were derived from unsorted PBMCs, sampled 0.4 years after starting antiretroviral therapy. All receptors derive from a man aged 45-65 years with HIV.

V gene TRBV11-3 combines with J gene TRBJ1-1, with unresolved D. The V gene lost 2 bases and the J gene lost 1 base, with 5 bases spanning the gap. CDR1 and CDR2 (germline): SGHNT, YENEEA. The CDR3 runs 13 residues. The CDR3 here is CASSLNGNTEAFF. CDR3 coding DNA: TGTGCCAGCAGCTTAAACGGGAACACTGAAGCTTTCTTT.

V is TRBV28 and J is TRBJ1-5; D ambiguous. Germline assignment: CDR1 MDHEN and CDR2 SYDVKM. This CDR3 has 11 amino acids. The V gene lost 3 bases and the J gene lost 7 bases, with 4 bases spanning the gap. CDR3 in DNA: TGTGCCAGCAGTTTTTCGCAGCCCCAGCATTTT. Protein: CASSFSQPQHF.

The rearrangement joins TRBV6-1 to TRBJ1-6; 9 nucleotides align to TRBD1. The ends lost 4 bases at V and 9 bases at J; junction bases unmatched: 10. CDR3 length equals 16 residues. Per germline, CDR1 MNHNS and CDR2 SASEGT. CDR3 sequence reads: CASSGQGGRVPSPLHF. The CDR3 DNA is TGTGCCAGCAGTGGACAGGGGGGGAGGGTCCCTTCACCCCTCCACTTT.

The gene calls are TRBV6-5 and TRBJ2-7; D perhaps matches TRBD1 (6 bases). Trimming removed 0 bases from V and 7 bases from J, with 13 bases in between. Per germline, CDR1 MNHEY and CDR2 SVGAGI. There are 14 residues in the CDR3. This CDR3 reads CASSYSGAGWEQYF. Here the CDR3 DNA reads TGTGCCAGCAGTTACTCGGGGGCAGGGTGGGAGCAGTACTTC.

The chain uses TRBV5-1 and TRBJ1-5; TRBD1 matches 7 bases. This CDR3 spans 13 amino acids. Germline V gene lookup returns CDR1 SGHRS and CDR2 YFSETQ. V was clipped by 0 bases and J by 10 bases; unmatched bases: 4. The chain's CDR3 is CASSLVTGEPQHF. CDR3 bases: TGCGCCAGCAGCTTGGTTACAGGGGAACCCCAGCATTTT. Based on the CDR3 plus reference TRBV5-1 and TRBJ1-5, the full variable domain is KAGVTQTPRYLIKTRGQQVTLSCSPISGHRSVSWYQQTPGQGLQFLFEYFSETQRNKGNFPGRFSGRQFSNSRSEMNVSTLELGDSALYLCASSLVTGEPQHFGDGTRLSIL.

The genes are TRBV5-1 and TRBJ1-1, with D possibly matching TRBD1 (5 bases). With 1 base removed from V and 0 bases from J, the gap between germline ends came to 13 bases. CDR1 and CDR2 (germline): SGHRS, YFSETQ. CDR3 length equals 16 residues. The CDR3 loop reads CASSLSRGVMNTEAFF. The CDR3 DNA is TGCGCCAGCAGCTTGTCCCGGGGGGTTATGAACACTGAAGCTTTCTTT.

The chain has TRBV5-1 and TRBJ1-1; a possible D gene is TRBD1 (5 bases). The germline gives CDR1 SGHRS, CDR2 YFSETQ. The CDR3 is 15 residues long. V was clipped by 4 bases and J by 0 bases, with 13 bases between them. The CDR3 region is CASSLLTALNTEAFF. As DNA, the CDR3 is TGCGCCAGCAGCCTCTTGACAGCTTTGAACACTGAAGCTTTCTTT. Using reference TRBV5-1 and TRBJ1-1 for the parts outside the CDR3, the full variable domain is KAGVTQTPRYLIKTRGQQVTLSCSPISGHRSVSWYQQTPGQGLQFLFEYFSETQRNKGNFPGRFSGRQFSNSRSEMNVSTLELGDSALYLCASSLLTALNTEAFFGQGTRLTVV.

V and J are TRBV6-6 and TRBJ1-1, with 7 bases aligning to TRBD1. CDR1 is MNHNY, CDR2 SVGAGI, per germline (reference sequence). The trim removed 5 bases at V and 0 bases at J, leaving 3 bases unmatched. The CDR3 consists of 14 residues. CDR3 in amino acids: CASSTQGMNTEAFF. In nucleotides, the CDR3 is TGTGCCAGCAGTACACAGGGGATGAACACTGAAGCTTTCTTT.

CDR3 sequence: CASSIGDRSSGANVLTF. CDR3 sequence (DNA): TGTGCCAGTAGTATAGGGGATAGGAGCTCTGGGGCCAACGTCCTGACTTTC. The rearrangement joins TRBV19 to TRBJ2-6; no clear D gene. This CDR3 is 17 amino acids long. Germline V gives CDR1 LNHDA, CDR2 SQIVND (reference sequence). V dropped 1 base and J dropped 0 bases, with 10 bases sitting between them.

The J gene is TRBJ2-7, the V gene TRBV9; D is possibly TRBD1 (6 bases). CDR3 size: 14 residues. V lost 0 bases and J 2 bases, leaving 9 bases between the germline ends. Looked up from germline, CDR1 is SGDLS and CDR2 is YYNGEE. CDR3 protein: CASSVAPGAYEQYF. Written as DNA, the CDR3 is TGTGCCAGCAGCGTAGCCCCAGGGGCCTACGAGCAGTACTTC.

The chain uses TRBV7-2 and TRBJ2-5; no firm D call. Looked up from germline, CDR1 is SGHTA and CDR2 is FQGNSA. Trimming took 5 bases from V and 4 from J, leaving 11 bases between them. The CDR3 is 13 amino acids. CDR3 residues: CASSRTWGETQYF. Here the CDR3 DNA reads TGTGCCAGCAGCCGTACGTGGGGAGAGACCCAGTACTTC.

This clone was observed once. The CDR3 sequence: CASSMVSYNEQFF. The CDR3 coding sequence is TGTGCCAGTAGTATGGTCTCCTACAATGAGCAGTTCTTC. V and J are TRBV19 and TRBJ2-1; D gene unclear. The germline gives CDR1 LNHDA, CDR2 SQIVND (reference sequence). The CDR3 has 13 amino acids. Trimming shortened V by 3 bases and J by 0 bases, and 3 bases separated the two germline ends.

This clone was counted between two and nine times. The gene calls are TRBV27 and TRBJ2-3, with D maybe TRBD2 (6 bases). Trimming shortened V by 2 bases and J by 3 bases, and 9 bases separated the two germline ends. CDR3 size: 14 residues. Germline CDR1 is MNHEY and CDR2 is SMNVEV (reference sequence). CDR3 DNA sequence: TGTGCCAGCAGTTTAGCCGCGGGAACAGATACGCAGTATTTT. Translating it yields CASSLAAGTDTQYF.

This chain uses TRBV19 with TRBJ1-1, with no clear D. The germline V gene has CDR1 LNHDA and CDR2 SQIVND (reference sequence). The CDR3 runs to 15 residues. Trimming left V 7 bases short and J 5 bases short, with 20 bases between. The CDR3, as DNA: TGTGCCAGTATGGGCCTCGGCAAGAGTTGGACTGAAGCTTTCTTT. This codes for CASMGLGKSWTEAFF.

The chain is built from TRBV4-1 and TRBJ1-5, with D uncertain. Trimming shortened V by 0 bases and J by 2 bases, and 11 bases separated the two germline ends. CDR1 MGHRA and CDR2 YSYEKL come from the germline V gene. CDR3 size: 16 residues. The DNA for the CDR3 is TGCGCCAGCAGCCAAGATCCACAGCTGGGCAATCAGCCCCAGCATTTT. As protein: CASSQDPQLGNQPQHF.

The chain has TRBV19 and TRBJ2-7; tentative D call: TRBD1 (6 bases). From germline, CDR1 is LNHDA and CDR2 SQIVND (reference sequence). Trimming took 5 bases from V and 3 from J, leaving 11 bases between them. The CDR3 runs to 13 residues. For the CDR3, the DNA is TGTGCCAGTAGTCGCCAGGGGAACTACGAGCAGTACTTC. Translating it yields CASSRQGNYEQYF.

This clone was picked up a small number of times. The chain recombines TRBV11-2 with TRBJ1-6; D might be TRBD1 (6 bases). This CDR3 is built from 17 residues. V dropped 5 bases and J dropped 0 bases, with 14 bases sitting between them. Germline V gene data show CDR1 as SGHAT and CDR2 as FQNNGV. CDR3 sequence reads: CASSLGAASSYNSPLHF. The CDR3 DNA reads as TGTGCCAGCAGCCTGGGGGCGGCGAGCTCCTATAATTCACCCCTCCACTTT.

This chain links TRBV5-1 with TRBJ2-7, with D hard to call. V was clipped by 4 bases and J by 0 bases, with 17 bases between them. This CDR3 has 16 residues. Germline V gives CDR1 SGHRS, CDR2 YFSETQ. This CDR3 reads CASSSARRASSYEQYF. The CDR3 nucleotides are TGCGCCAGCAGCAGTGCCCGACGGGCGAGCTCCTACGAGCAGTACTTC.

The chain links TRBV4-3 to TRBJ2-5; TRBD2 matches 7 bases. The CDR3 has 18 residues. CDR1 is LGHNA, CDR2 YSLEER, per germline. With 0 bases clipped from V and 7 bases from J, the junction kept 17 bases outside the gene matches. DNA for the CDR3: TGCGCCAGCAGCCAAGATTGGGGAGGGCGAATAGTAATTGGGACCCAGTACTTC. It translates to CASSQDWGGRIVIGTQYF.

V and J are TRBV7-8 and TRBJ2-2, with TRBD1 identical over 9 bases. The CDR3 has 16 amino acids. Per germline, CDR1 SGHVS and CDR2 FQNEAQ. The ends lost 5 bases at V and 4 bases at J; junction bases unmatched: 8. Written as DNA, the CDR3 is TGTGCCAGCAGCCCGCCGGGACAGGGATTCACCGGGGAGCTGTTTTTT. It yields the protein CASSPPGQGFTGELFF.

This sequence joins TRBV11-2 and TRBJ2-1; the match to TRBD1 covers 7 bases. The CDR3 loop spans 16 amino acids. V gave up 4 bases and J gave up 4 bases; unmatched junction bases: 10. Germline-derived CDR1 and CDR2 are SGHAT and FQNNGV. In DNA, the CDR3 is TGTGCCAGCAGCTCCCTGACAGGGAATTCTTACAATGAGCAGTTCTTC. Encoded protein: CASSSLTGNSYNEQFF. The full variable domain, with the rest looked up from reference TRBV11-2 and TRBJ2-1, is EAGVAQSPRYKIIEKRQSVAFWCNPISGHATLYWYQQILGQGPKLLIQFQNNGVVDDSQLPKDRFSAERLKGVDSTLKIQPAKLEDSAVYLCASSSLTGNSYNEQFFGPGTRLTVL.

This chain connects TRBV6-5 to TRBJ2-1; TRBD2 aligns across 9 bases. The ends lost 6 bases at V and 10 bases at J; junction bases unmatched: 4. The CDR3 has 12 residues. Germline V gene data show CDR1 as MNHEY and CDR2 as SVGAGI. CDR3 residues: CASSRGGGEQFF. CDR3 DNA: TGTGCCAGCAGCCGCGGGGGGGGCGAGCAGTTCTTC.

The chain joins TRBV5-5 to TRBJ1-1; unclear D gene. Trimming shortened V by 1 base and J by 4 bases, and 8 bases separated the two germline ends. Germline CDR1 and CDR2: SGHKS and YYEKEE (reference sequence). The CDR3 length is 13 residues. The CDR3 DNA reads TGTGCCAGCAGCTTGCACGTGGGCACTGAAGCTTTCTTT. Protein sequence: CASSLHVGTEAFF. The whole variable domain, filled in from reference TRBV5-5 and TRBJ1-1, reads DAGVTQSPTHLIKTRGQQVTLRCSPISGHKSVSWYQQVLGQGPQFIFQYYEKEERGRGNFPDRFSARQFPNYSSELNVNALLLGDSALYLCASSLHVGTEAFFGQGTRLTVV.

The chain links TRBV11-3 to TRBJ1-1; 8 bases match TRBD1. Germline V gene lookup returns CDR1 SGHNT and CDR2 YENEEA. The CDR3 covers 12 residues. V trimming: 3 bases; J trimming: 8 bases; junction bases outside the gene matches: 2. CDR3: CASSLDREEAFF. CDR3 nucleotide sequence: TGTGCCAGCAGCTTGGACAGGGAGGAAGCTTTCTTT.

This clone was found a few times. The chain links TRBV27 to TRBJ2-7; D perhaps matches TRBD2 (5 bases). CDR3 size: 15 residues. Germline V CDR1 and CDR2: MNHEY, SMNVEV (reference sequence). V lost 3 bases and J 1 base, leaving 13 bases between the germline ends. CDR3 coding DNA: TGTGCCAGCAGTTTGGGAGCAGCCTCATCCTACGAGCAGTACTTC. Translation gives CASSLGAASSYEQYF.

V and J are TRBV7-9 and TRBJ2-2; 7 bases match TRBD2. The CDR3 is 16 amino acids. With V trimmed by 6 bases and J by 0 bases, 7 bases remained unmatched. From germline, CDR1 is SEHNR and CDR2 FQNEAQ (reference sequence). The DNA for the CDR3 is TGTGCCAGCAGGCAAAGCGGGACTTCGAACACCGGGGAGCTGTTTTTT. This gives the protein CASRQSGTSNTGELFF.

This rearrangement joins TRBV19 to TRBJ1-5; 8 bases fit TRBD1. Trimming cost V 5 bases and J 5 bases; bases outside gene matches: 2. From germline, CDR1 is LNHDA and CDR2 SQIVND (reference sequence). The CDR3 runs to 13 residues. The CDR3 DNA follows: TGTGCCAGTAGTTTACAGGGGGATCAGCCCCAGCATTTT. It encodes CASSLQGDQPQHF.

This clone was seen just once. The chain couples TRBV30 to TRBJ2-6; D uncertain. The CDR3 sequence is 15 residues long. The germline CDR1 and CDR2 sequences are GTSNPN and SVGIG (reference sequence). The V and J ends lost 4 bases and 1 base respectively, with 11 bases between them. CDR3: CAWMPFRSGANVLTF. DNA for the CDR3: TGTGCCTGGATGCCGTTCAGGTCTGGGGCCAACGTCCTGACTTTC.